This T cell receptor beta chain was captured in a study of PD-1 blockade in classical Hodgkin lymphoma. Study-level results: Underlying causes for the observed repertoire differences were not defined, possibly disease activity or prior therapy. Patients with a complete response exhibited baseline diversity comparable to newly diagnosed patients. Those patients who began receiving nivolumab less than 1 year after ASCT had lower diversity, and they were excluded.

Remarks on this clone: The antigen is unknown.

The time point: cycle 4 day 1 (C4D1), after around six weeks of nivolumab. Relapse after autologous stem cell transplantation occurred in every patient, and brentuximab vedotin exposure varied. CDR1 and CDR2 (germline): SGHTA, FQGNSA. This CDR3 is built from 18 residues. V shed 2 bases and J 4 bases; nucleotides not matched to a gene: 11. The protocol was immunoSEQ multiplex PCR, while the TCRdb copy is restricted to in-frame clones and leaves out a portion. Found here are 25,000 to 40,000 clones, approximately 70% of them singletons; the top ten hold approximately 4%. The sample in question was peripheral blood mononuclear cells (PBMCs), obtained before the fourth cycle of nivolumab. V and J are TRBV7-2 and TRBJ2-5; 12 nucleotides agree with TRBD2. This clonotype originated in a human donor with classical Hodgkin lymphoma. CDR3 sequence: CASSLRVLAGGRIETQYF. Here the CDR3 DNA reads TGTGCCAGCAGCTTAAGAGTCCTAGCGGGGGGGCGAATAGAGACCCAGTACTTC. The variable domain in full, completed from reference TRBV7-2 and TRBJ2-5, reads GAGVSQSPSNKVTEKGKDVELRCDPISGHTALYWYRQSLGQGLEFLIYFQGNSAPDKSGLPSDRFSAERTGGSVSTLTIQRTQQEDSAVYLCASSLRVLAGGRIETQYFGPGTRLLVL.